This is a list of T cell receptor beta chains from one sample in a study of shared T cell receptors in the human thymus. Produced via immunoSEQ multiplex PCR; TCRdb's table is partial and in-frame only. The top ten hold 0.0094% of the sample, which has over 650,000 clones, around 87% seen once. These data were also filed under a second study, of human thymus T cells.

The source material was thymocytes. The receptors shown here come from a boy in the first two years of life with a congenital heart defect. Each CDR3 is given with its conserved first and last residue. The order of the fields is V gene, J gene, clone size, D gene, CDR3 protein, CDR3 DNA. D genes are given only for firm matches. Size is omitted from some rows. Given values are once, few, many or a class for expanded clones.

>TRBV7-9|TRBJ2-7|-|TRBD1
CASSSSAGQGSYEQYF
TGTGCCAGCAGCTCTAGTGCGGGACAGGGGTCCTACGAGCAGTACTTC
>TRBV28|TRBJ1-4|-|-
CASSLSKGVNEKLFF
TGTGCCAGCAGTTTATCGAAGGGGGTTAATGAAAAACTGTTTTTT
>TRBV11-2|TRBJ1-4|-|-
CASSLQSRVGEKLFF
TGTGCCAGCAGCTTACAGAGCAGGGTGGGAGAAAAACTGTTTTTT
>TRBV5-1|TRBJ1-1|-|-
CASSLEGLDMNTEAFF
TGCGCCAGCAGCTTGGAGGGGTTAGACATGAACACTGAAGCTTTCTTT
>TRBV18|TRBJ2-1|-|-
CASSRFNISSYNEQFF
TGTGCCAGCTCACGTTTCAATATCAGCTCCTACAATGAGCAGTTCTTC
>TRBV5-1|TRBJ2-2|-|TRBD2
CASSLSSGGANTGELFF
TGCGCCAGCAGCTTGTCTAGCGGGGGTGCGAACACCGGGGAGCTGTTTTTT
>TRBV28|TRBJ2-2|-|TRBD1
CASSRTGTGELFF
TGTGCCAGCAGCCGGACAGGAACCGGGGAGCTGTTTTTT
>TRBV28|TRBJ2-1|-|TRBD1
CASSLSGTGDISGQFF
TGTGCCAGCAGTTTATCCGGGACAGGGGATATCTCAGGGCAGTTCTTC
>TRBV6-1|TRBJ2-5|-|TRBD1
CASRARDREETQYF
TGTGCCAGCAGAGCACGGGACAGGGAAGAGACCCAGTACTTC
>TRBV9|TRBJ2-1|-|TRBD1
CASSVGGDRGLGEQFF
TGTGCCAGCAGCGTAGGGGGGGACAGGGGGCTGGGTGAGCAGTTCTTC
>TRBV10-2|TRBJ2-1|once|TRBD2
CASSECTGGSYNEQFF
TGCGCCAGCAGTGAGTGTACGGGGGGCTCCTACAATGAGCAGTTCTTC
>TRBV6-8|TRBJ2-1|-|-
CASSPRGPSYNEQFF
TGTGCCAGCAGCCCAAGAGGGCCGTCCTACAATGAGCAGTTCTTC
>TRBV7-8|TRBJ1-6|-|-
CASSLADYRAKGQGSYNSPLHF
TGTGCCAGCAGCTTAGCAGATTACAGGGCAAAAGGGCAAGGCTCCTATAATTCACCCCTCCACTTT
>TRBV5-6|TRBJ2-5|-|TRBD2
CASSYPGLAGRETQYF
TGTGCCAGCAGCTACCCGGGACTAGCGGGACGAGAGACCCAGTACTTC
>TRBV5-8|TRBJ1-5|-|-
CASSADKAYQPQHF
TGTGCCAGCAGCGCGGACAAAGCCTATCAGCCCCAGCATTTT
>TRBV5-6|TRBJ2-3|-|-
CASSLTTDYSTDTQYF
TGTGCCAGCAGCTTGACGACAGATTATAGCACAGATACGCAGTATTTT
>TRBV4-1|TRBJ2-2|-|TRBD2
CASSQKGGGGNTGELFF
TGCGCCAGCAGCCAGAAGGGTGGCGGGGGTAACACCGGGGAGCTGTTTTTT
>TRBV7-8|TRBJ2-5|-|-
CASSLAREETQYF
TGTGCCAGCAGCTTAGCTCGGGAAGAGACCCAGTACTTC
>TRBV28|TRBJ2-7|-|-
CASSLYRDYFEQYF
TGTGCCAGCAGTTTATACAGGGACTATTTCGAGCAGTACTTC
>TRBV7-9|TRBJ1-2|-|-
CASSLVGRDGYTF
TGTGCCAGCAGCTTAGTCGGCAGGGATGGCTACACCTTC
>TRBV9|TRBJ2-2|once|TRBD1
CASSAGQIVIPGELFF
TGTGCCAGCAGCGCGGGACAGATTGTGATACCCGGGGAGCTGTTTTTT
>TRBV7-6|TRBJ2-6|-|-
CASSEPRTETHSGANVLTF
TGTGCCAGCAGCGAGCCCCGGACAGAGACCCATTCTGGGGCCAACGTCCTGACTTTC
>TRBV4-3|TRBJ2-7|-|TRBD2
CASSPGSGGRYEQYF
TGCGCCAGCAGCCCCGGTTCGGGAGGTCGGTACGAGCAGTACTTC
>TRBV27|TRBJ2-3|-|-
CASSLWSISGTDTQYF
TGTGCCAGCAGTTTATGGAGTATTTCAGGCACAGATACGCAGTATTTT
>TRBV19|TRBJ1-2|-|-
CASTYLPQGTSTDYGYTF
TGTGCCAGTACCTACCTGCCCCAGGGTACTTCGACCGACTATGGCTACACCTTC
>TRBV29-1|TRBJ2-7|-|TRBD2
CSVGVLAGGPGYEQYF
TGCAGCGTTGGGGTCCTAGCGGGAGGGCCTGGATACGAGCAGTACTTC
>TRBV2|TRBJ2-5|-|-
CASRGLREKETQYF
TGTGCCAGCAGGGGGCTCCGGGAGAAAGAGACCCAGTACTTC
>TRBV29-1|TRBJ1-1|-|-
CSVDIVLQGAVMNTEAFF
TGCAGCGTTGATATTGTACTACAGGGAGCAGTCATGAACACTGAAGCTTTCTTT
>TRBV2|TRBJ2-4|-|TRBD1
CASSRPIPTGADKNIQYF
TGTGCCAGCAGTCGCCCGATACCAACAGGGGCGGACAAAAACATTCAGTACTTC
>TRBV18|TRBJ2-6|-|-
CASSIRENSGANVLTF
TGTGCCAGCTCAATACGGGAGAACTCTGGGGCCAACGTCCTGACTTTC
>TRBV28|TRBJ1-3|-|TRBD1
CASSLGTGPGNTIYF
TGTGCCAGCAGTTTAGGGACAGGGCCTGGAAACACCATATATTTT
>TRBV7-9|TRBJ2-3|-|TRBD1
CASSWDRGLTSTDTQYF
TGTGCCAGCAGCTGGGACAGGGGGTTAACTAGCACAGATACGCAGTATTTT
>TRBV30|TRBJ2-6|-|-
CAWDKDKRTGANVLTF
TGTGCCTGGGACAAGGACAAACGGACTGGGGCCAACGTCCTGACTTTC
>TRBV9|TRBJ1-3|-|TRBD1
CASSVGLGGQPTLSSGNTIYF
TGTGCCAGCAGCGTAGGTCTGGGGGGACAGCCAACCTTGAGCTCTGGAAACACCATATATTTT
>TRBV4-1|TRBJ2-3|-|TRBD2
CASSLVTSGISTDTQYF
TGCGCCAGCAGCCTCGTCACTAGCGGGATAAGCACAGATACGCAGTATTTT
>TRBV30|TRBJ1-1|-|TRBD1
CAIDRATEAFF
TGTGCCATTGACAGGGCCACTGAAGCTTTCTTT
>TRBV5-5|TRBJ2-7|-|-
CASSLERLVTEQYF
TGTGCCAGCAGCTTGGAGCGTTTGGTTACCGAGCAGTACTTC
>TRBV6-6|TRBJ2-7|-|-
CASSYSRDRTIREQYF
TGTGCCAGCAGTTACTCGAGAGACAGGACCATCCGCGAGCAGTACTTC
>TRBV18|TRBJ2-7|-|TRBD1
CASSPGQGWESYEQYF
TGTGCCAGCTCACCTGGACAGGGGTGGGAATCCTACGAGCAGTACTTC
>TRBV6-1|TRBJ2-1|-|TRBD2
CASRLAGTPIF
TGTGCCAGCAGACTAGCGGGGACCCCCATCTTC
>TRBV6-5|TRBJ1-5|once|-
CATGTSSNQPQHF
TGTGCCACGGGGACATCTAGCAATCAGCCCCAGCATTTT
>TRBV28|TRBJ1-5|-|-
CASSLGQINQPQHF
TGTGCCAGCAGCCTCGGACAGATTAATCAGCCCCAGCATTTT
>TRBV6-5|TRBJ2-7|-|-
CASSYSRRGTTYEQYF
TGTGCCAGCAGTTACTCGCGGCGGGGAACGACCTACGAGCAGTACTTC
>TRBV5-4|TRBJ2-1|-|TRBD2
CASSERTSGRYNEQFF
TGTGCCAGCAGCGAACGGACTAGCGGGCGGTACAATGAGCAGTTCTTC
>TRBV28|TRBJ1-1|few|-
CASNRGIMNTEAFF
TGTGCCAGCAACCGAGGGATCATGAACACTGAAGCTTTCTTT
>TRBV4-2|TRBJ2-1|-|TRBD2
CASSQSSSGTSGHYNEQFF
TGTGCCAGCAGCCAGAGCAGCTCCGGGACTAGCGGGCACTACAATGAGCAGTTCTTC
>TRBV6-1|TRBJ1-1|-|TRBD1
CASSRDRDTEAFF
TGTGCCAGCAGCCGGGACAGAGACACTGAAGCTTTCTTT
>TRBV27|TRBJ2-5|once|-
CASSLVQGQETQYF
TGTGCCAGCAGTTTGGTGCAGGGGCAAGAGACCCAGTACTTC
>TRBV20-1|TRBJ1-1|-|-
CSARGTEAFF
TGCAGTGCGCGGGGCACTGAAGCTTTCTTT
>TRBV6-1|TRBJ2-7|-|TRBD2
CASRASGNPWDEQYF
TGTGCCAGCAGAGCTAGCGGAAACCCCTGGGACGAGCAGTACTTC
>TRBV4-1|TRBJ2-1|-|TRBD2
CASSQSPIAGGPKSSYNEQFF
TGCGCCAGCAGCCAATCTCCCATAGCGGGGGGGCCAAAGAGCTCCTACAATGAGCAGTTCTTC
>TRBV5-8|TRBJ1-1|-|TRBD1
CASSLLDRDPITEAFF
TGTGCCAGCAGCTTGTTGGACAGGGATCCGATTACTGAAGCTTTCTTT
>TRBV4-1|TRBJ1-6|-|-
CASSQGKFVTEGRKKANSPLHF
TGCGCCAGCAGCCAAGGGAAGTTTGTAACAGAGGGCAGGAAAAAGGCCAATTCACCCCTCCACTTT